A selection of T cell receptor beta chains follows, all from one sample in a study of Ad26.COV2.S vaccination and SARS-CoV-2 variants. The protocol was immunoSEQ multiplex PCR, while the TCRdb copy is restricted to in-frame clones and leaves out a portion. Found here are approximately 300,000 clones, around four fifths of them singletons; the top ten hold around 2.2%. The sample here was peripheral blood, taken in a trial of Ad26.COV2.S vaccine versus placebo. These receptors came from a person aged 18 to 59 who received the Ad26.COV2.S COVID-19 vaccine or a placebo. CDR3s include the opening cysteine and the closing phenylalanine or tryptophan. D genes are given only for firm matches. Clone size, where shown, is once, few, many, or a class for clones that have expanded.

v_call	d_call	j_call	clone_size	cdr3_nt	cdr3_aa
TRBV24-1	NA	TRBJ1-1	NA	TGTGCCACCAGTGGTACACCCCCTGGGACTGAAGCTTTCTTT	CATSGTPPGTEAFF
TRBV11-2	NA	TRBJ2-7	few	TGTGCCAGCAGCTTAGTACGAGGGGTCTCCTACGAGCAGTACTTC	CASSLVRGVSYEQYF
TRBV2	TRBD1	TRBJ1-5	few	TGTGCCAGCGGAGCCGGGACAGCGCTAAGGCCCCAGCATTTT	CASGAGTALRPQHF
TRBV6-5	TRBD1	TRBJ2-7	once	TGTGCCAGCAGAGAGCGACAGGGGCCTGCGGAGCAGTACTTC	CASRERQGPAEQYF
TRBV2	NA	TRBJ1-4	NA	TGTGCCACCAAGGGTGGAACTAATGAAAAACTGTTTTTT	CATKGGTNEKLFF
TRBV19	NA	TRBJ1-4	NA	TGTGCCAGTAGTGCCCTGGGCTCAACTAATGAAAAACTGTTTTTT	CASSALGSTNEKLFF
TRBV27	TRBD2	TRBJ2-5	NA	TGTGCCAGCAGTTTAGCGATAGGCGGGGGGGCGATTAGACAGACCCAGTACTTC	CASSLAIGGGAIRQTQYF
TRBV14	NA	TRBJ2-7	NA	TGTGCCAGCAGCCAAGATCGTTGGGGCAGCTCCTACGAGCAGTACTTC	CASSQDRWGSSYEQYF
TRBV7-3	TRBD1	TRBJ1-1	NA	TGTGCCAGCAGCTTAAACAGACAGGGCCCAGCTTTCTTT	CASSLNRQGPAFF
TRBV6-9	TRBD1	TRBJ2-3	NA	TGTGCCAGCAGTTATTCCAGACAGGGGCCTTGCACAGATACGCAGTATTTT	CASSYSRQGPCTDTQYF
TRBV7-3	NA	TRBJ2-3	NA	TGTGCCAGCAGCTTAGATGGGGGGGCTGAAGATACGCAGTATTTT	CASSLDGGAEDTQYF
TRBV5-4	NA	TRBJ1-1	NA	TGTGCCAGCAGCTTGGTAGGAACTCATAACACTGAAGCTTTCTTT	CASSLVGTHNTEAFF
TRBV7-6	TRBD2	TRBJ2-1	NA	TGTGCCAGCAGCTTATTAGGGTCGTCGGGCGGGGGTTCCTACAATGAGCAGTTCTTC	CASSLLGSSGGGSYNEQFF
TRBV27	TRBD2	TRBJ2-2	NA	TGTGCCAGCAGTTTATCCATTCTAGCGGGGGGGAACACCGGGGAGCTGTTTTTT	CASSLSILAGGNTGELFF
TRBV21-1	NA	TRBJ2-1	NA	TGTGCCAGCAGCAAAGGGGGGGGCAATGAGCAGTTCTTC	CASSKGGGNEQFF
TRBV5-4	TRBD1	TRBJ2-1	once	TGTGCCAGCAGCATGACAGGGGTCAATGAGCAGTTCTTC	CASSMTGVNEQFF
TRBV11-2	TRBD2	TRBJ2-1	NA	TGTGCCAGCAGCTTAGTAGCGGGGGAGGCCAATGAGCAGTTCTTC	CASSLVAGEANEQFF
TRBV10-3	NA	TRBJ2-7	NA	TGTGCCACGCGACAGGTTGCCTACGAGCAGTACTTC	CATRQVAYEQYF
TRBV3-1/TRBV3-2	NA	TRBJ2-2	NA	TGTGCCAGCAGCCAAGGGTCAGGGGTCGGGGAGCTGTTTTTT	CASSQGSGVGELFF
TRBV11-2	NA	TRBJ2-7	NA	TGTGCCAGCAGCTTTAGGGCCAGTTACTACGAGCAGTACTTC	CASSFRASYYEQYF
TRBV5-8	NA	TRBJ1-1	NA	TGTGCCAGCAGCTTGCCGGGGAAGCTTTGGACTGAAGCTTTCTTT	CASSLPGKLWTEAFF
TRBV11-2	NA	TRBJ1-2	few	TGTGCCAGCAGCTTAGTCTCAGGGCCTGGTGGCTACACCTTC	CASSLVSGPGGYTF
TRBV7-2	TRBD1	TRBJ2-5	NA	TGTGCCAGCAGCTTAGTTGGACAGGGACAAGAGACCCAGTACTTC	CASSLVGQGQETQYF
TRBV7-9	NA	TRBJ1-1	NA	TGTGCCAGCAGCTTCGATTCGAACACTGAAGCTTTCTTT	CASSFDSNTEAFF
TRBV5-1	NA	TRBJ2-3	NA	TGCGCCAGCAGCTTGAGTCAGGGAACCACAGATACGCAGTATTTT	CASSLSQGTTDTQYF
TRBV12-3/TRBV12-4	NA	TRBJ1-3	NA	TGTGCCAGCAGCTTACAGGGTTACACCATATATTTT	CASSLQGYTIYF
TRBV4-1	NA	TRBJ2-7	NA	TGCGCCAGCAGCCAAGCTCCAGGAAGGATCTACGAGCAGTACTTC	CASSQAPGRIYEQYF
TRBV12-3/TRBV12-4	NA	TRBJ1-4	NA	TGTGCCAGCAGTTTTAGGGCAAACGAAAAACTGTTTTTT	CASSFRANEKLFF
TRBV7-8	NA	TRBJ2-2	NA	TGTGCCAGCAGCCATCTCAACCCGGGACAATATAGCACCGGGGAGCTGTTTTTT	CASSHLNPGQYSTGELFF
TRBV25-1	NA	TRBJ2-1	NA	TGTGCCAGCAGTGAGATCGGACAATCCTACAATGAGCAGTTCTTC	CASSEIGQSYNEQFF
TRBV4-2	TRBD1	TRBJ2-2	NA	TGTGCCAGCAGCCATGGACAGGAAGGAACCGGGGAGCTGTTTTTT	CASSHGQEGTGELFF
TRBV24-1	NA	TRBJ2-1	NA	TGTGCCACGGCAACGACAGGAGATATCAATGAGCAGTTCTTC	CATATTGDINEQFF
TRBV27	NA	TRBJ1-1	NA	TGTGCCAGCAGTCCACTAACCGACGGGATGAACACTGAAGCTTTCTTT	CASSPLTDGMNTEAFF
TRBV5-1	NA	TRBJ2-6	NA	TGCGCCAGCAGCGCGTCGACAGGGGCCAACGTCCTGACTTTC	CASSASTGANVLTF
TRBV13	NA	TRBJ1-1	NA	TGTGCCAGCAGGCGAGGGGTTCGGAACACTGAAGCTTTCTTT	CASRRGVRNTEAFF
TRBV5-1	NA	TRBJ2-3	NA	TGCGCCAGCAGCTTGGGTGTCGGCAGCACAGATACGCAGTATTTT	CASSLGVGSTDTQYF
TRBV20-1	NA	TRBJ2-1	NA	TGCAGCGGGGGTTTGAATGAGCAGTTCTTC	CSGGLNEQFF
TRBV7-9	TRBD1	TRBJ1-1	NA	TGTGCCAGCAGCTTCGGACAGGTCTCCACTGAAGCTTTCTTT	CASSFGQVSTEAFF
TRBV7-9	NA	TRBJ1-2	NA	TGTGCCAGCAGCCCGGGGTCTGACTATGGCTACACCTTC	CASSPGSDYGYTF
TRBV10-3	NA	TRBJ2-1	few	TGTGCCATCAGGGACGTCTACAATGAGCAGTTCTTC	CAIRDVYNEQFF
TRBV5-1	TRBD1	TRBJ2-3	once	TGCGCCAGCAGCAGTACGACAGGGGCAGATACGCAGTATTTT	CASSSTTGADTQYF
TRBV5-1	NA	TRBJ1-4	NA	TGCGCCAGCAGCTTAATCCCCGCATCGACTAATGAAAAACTGTTTTTT	CASSLIPASTNEKLFF